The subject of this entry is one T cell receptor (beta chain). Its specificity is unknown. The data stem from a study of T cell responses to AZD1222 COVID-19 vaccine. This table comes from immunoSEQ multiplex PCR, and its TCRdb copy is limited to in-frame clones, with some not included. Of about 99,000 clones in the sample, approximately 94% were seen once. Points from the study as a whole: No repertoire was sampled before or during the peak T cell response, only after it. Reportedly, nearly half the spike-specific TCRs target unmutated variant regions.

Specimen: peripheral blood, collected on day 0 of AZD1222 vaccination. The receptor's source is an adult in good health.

The CDR3 sequence: CASSSPGTGVEAFF. CDR3 DNA: TGTGCCAGCAGTTCCCCCGGGACAGGGGTTGAAGCTTTCTTT. The chain is built from TRBV28 and TRBJ1-1, with 10 bases fitting TRBD1. The germline V gene encodes CDR1 MDHEN and CDR2 SYDVKM. V lost 4 bases, J lost 7 bases, and 6 bases stayed unmatched. CDR3 size: 14 residues.